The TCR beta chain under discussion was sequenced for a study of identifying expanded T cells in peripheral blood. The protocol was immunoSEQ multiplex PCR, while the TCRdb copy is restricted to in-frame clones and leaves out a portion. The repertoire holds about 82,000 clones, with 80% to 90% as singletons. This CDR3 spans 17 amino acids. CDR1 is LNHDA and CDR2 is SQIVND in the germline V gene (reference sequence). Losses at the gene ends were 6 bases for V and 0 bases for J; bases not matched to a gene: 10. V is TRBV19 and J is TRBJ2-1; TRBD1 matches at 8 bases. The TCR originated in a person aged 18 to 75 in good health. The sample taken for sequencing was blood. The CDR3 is CASSDQGAGGSYNEQFF. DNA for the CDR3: TGTGCCAGTAGCGATCAGGGGGCTGGCGGCTCCTACAATGAGCAGTTCTTC.